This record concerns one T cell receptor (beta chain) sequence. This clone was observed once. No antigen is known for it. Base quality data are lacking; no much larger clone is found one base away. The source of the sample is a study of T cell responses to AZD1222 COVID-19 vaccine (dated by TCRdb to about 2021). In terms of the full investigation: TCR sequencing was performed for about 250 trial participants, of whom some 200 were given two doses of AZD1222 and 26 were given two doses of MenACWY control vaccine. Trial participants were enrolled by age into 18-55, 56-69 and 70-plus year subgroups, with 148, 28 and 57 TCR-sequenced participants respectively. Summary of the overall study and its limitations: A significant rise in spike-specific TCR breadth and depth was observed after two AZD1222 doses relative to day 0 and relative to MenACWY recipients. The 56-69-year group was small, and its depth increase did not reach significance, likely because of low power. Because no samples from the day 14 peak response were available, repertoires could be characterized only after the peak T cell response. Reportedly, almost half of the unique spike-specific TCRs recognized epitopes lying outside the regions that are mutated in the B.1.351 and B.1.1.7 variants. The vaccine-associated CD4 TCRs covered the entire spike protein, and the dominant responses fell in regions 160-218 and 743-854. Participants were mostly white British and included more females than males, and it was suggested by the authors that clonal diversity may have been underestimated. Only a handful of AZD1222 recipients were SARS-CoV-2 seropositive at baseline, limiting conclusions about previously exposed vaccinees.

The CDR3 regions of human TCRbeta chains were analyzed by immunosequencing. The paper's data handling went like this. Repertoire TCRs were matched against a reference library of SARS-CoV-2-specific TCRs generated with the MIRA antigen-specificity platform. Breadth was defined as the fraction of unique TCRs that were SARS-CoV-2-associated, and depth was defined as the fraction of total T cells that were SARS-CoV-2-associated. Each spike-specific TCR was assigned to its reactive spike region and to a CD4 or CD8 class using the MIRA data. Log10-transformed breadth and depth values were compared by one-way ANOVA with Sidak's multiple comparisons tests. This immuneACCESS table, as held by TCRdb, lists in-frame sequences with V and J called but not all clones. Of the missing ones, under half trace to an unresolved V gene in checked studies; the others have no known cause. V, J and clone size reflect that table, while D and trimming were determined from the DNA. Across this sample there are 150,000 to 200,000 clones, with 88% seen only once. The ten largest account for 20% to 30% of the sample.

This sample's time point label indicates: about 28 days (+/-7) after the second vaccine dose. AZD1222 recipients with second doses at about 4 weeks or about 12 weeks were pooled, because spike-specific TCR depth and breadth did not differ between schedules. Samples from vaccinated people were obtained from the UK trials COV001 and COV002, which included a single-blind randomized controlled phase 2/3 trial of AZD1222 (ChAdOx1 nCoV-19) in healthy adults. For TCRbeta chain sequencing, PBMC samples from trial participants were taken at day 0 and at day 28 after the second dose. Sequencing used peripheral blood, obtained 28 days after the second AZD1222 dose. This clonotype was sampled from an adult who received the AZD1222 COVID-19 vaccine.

The DNA reads as follows: TGTGCCAGCAGTCAACGGGGGGGATCCGGGGAGCTGTTTTTT. It encodes CASSQRGGSGELFF. The chain couples TRBV3-1 (or the pseudogene TRBV3-2) to TRBJ2-2, with 8 middle bases fitting TRBD2. V lost 6 bases and J lost 6 bases, and the count of bases not matched to a germline gene is 6. Looking up the germline V gene (reference sequence) yields CDR1 LGHDT and CDR2 YNNKEL. The CDR3 runs 14 amino acids, cysteine and phenylalanine included. Only CDR3 DNA remains: 42 bases, in frame from the first base.